What follows are 8 T cell receptor delta chains derived from one specimen sequenced in a study of γδ T cells in repeated Plasmodium falciparum infection. TCRdb re-processed the multiplex PCR reads via CATT. The top ten hold less than 30% of the sample, which has 45,000 to 60,000 delta-chain clones, roughly 2% seen once. Bulk repertoires came from Vgamma9/Vdelta2+ or Vdelta2-negative gammadelta T cells flow-sorted from PBMC. Sequencing was performed on gamma-delta T cells from blood. Every receptor here comes from a pool of human donors (malaria-infected and uninfected, not separated).

Remarks on this clone: For this DNA, TCRdb reports the protein of a much larger clone, which diverges at residue 5, most likely from a read error; the protein presented here is translated directly from the DNA. The chain uses TRDV1 and TRDJ1, with 7 nucleotides matching TRDD3. The J gene was not available in TCRdb and was assigned here by matching the DNA to germline segments. The trim removed 4 bases at V and 0 bases at J, leaving 23 bases unmatched. The germline V gene has CDR1 TSWWSYY and CDR2 QGS. This CDR3 contains 21 residues. The CDR3 spells CALGVTVQIAGGLNYTDKLIF. The CDR3, as DNA: TGTGCTCTTGGGGTAACTGTCCAGATCGCTGGGGGGCTAAACTACACCGATAAACTCATCTTT.

This clone was recorded many times. The mismatch at residue 17 between this DNA's translation and the TCRdb protein of a much larger clone likely reflects a read error; the protein shown is translated from the DNA. V is TRDV3 and J is TRDJ1, with D perhaps matching TRDD3 (6 bases). The germline V gene has CDR1 TVYSNPD and CDR2 GDNSRS (reference sequence). This CDR3 has 18 amino acids. CDR3 residues: CAFKDYVGGYRDTDKLTF. The CDR3 nucleotides read TGTGCCTTTAAGGACTACGTTGGGGGTTACCGAGACACCGATAAACTCACCTTT. Full variable domain (missing parts from reference TRDV3 and TRDJ1): CDKVTQSSPDQTVASGSEVVLLCTYDTVYSNPDLFWYRIRPDYSFQFVFYGDNSRSEGADFTQGRFSVKHILTQKAFHLVISPVRTEDSATYYCAFKDYVGGYRDTDKLTFGKGTRVTVEP.

Worth noting for this clone: For this DNA, TCRdb reports the protein of a much larger clone, which diverges at residue 3, most likely from a read error; the protein presented here is translated directly from the DNA. CDR3 nucleotides: TGTGCCGGTGACCCTCTGGGGGACACCACCGATAAACTCATCTTT. Protein: CAGDPLGDTTDKLIF. This chain uses TRDV2 with TRDJ1; TRDD3 aligns across 8 bases. The J gene, left out of TCRdb, was set here by checking the DNA against germline. This CDR3 contains 15 residues. Looked up from germline, CDR1 is GEAIGNYY and CDR2 is EKD.

This clone has at least ten counts. This sequence is one base from a far larger clone and is likely a read error. The same CDR3 also results from other DNA sequences found in this sample. This chain connects TRDV3 to TRDJ1; D is perhaps TRDD2 (7 bases). The ends were cut back, 3 bases at V and 0 bases at J, with 26 bases in the middle. Germline V gene sequence: CDR1 TVYSNPD, CDR2 GDNSRS (reference sequence). CDR3 size: 18 residues. The CDR3 DNA sequence: TGTGCCTTGAATTTTCCTACATGGTGGGGGGCGTACACCGATAAACTCATCTTT. Its translation is CALNFPTWWGAYTDKLIF.

A word on this clone: This DNA translates differently at residue 10 from the TCRdb protein, which is that of a much larger clone; a read error is likely, and the protein shown is the DNA's own translation. The gene calls are TRDV1 and TRDJ1; tentatively, D is TRDD3 (6 bases). Since TCRdb gives no J gene, matching the DNA to germline was used here to assign it. V lost 2 bases, J lost 2 bases, and 33 bases lay in between. Germline CDR1 and CDR2: TSWWSYY and QGS. CDR3 length: 22 amino acids. CDR3 nucleotides: TGTGCTCTTGGGGAAGCCCTGGATTTGCACTGGGCCCCACCACGGGGTACCGATAAACTCATCTTT. Translated, it gives CALGEALDLHWAPPRGTDKLIF.

This clone was recorded at least ten times. A read error likely explains why the TCRdb protein, taken from a much larger clone, differs from this DNA's translation at residue 14; the protein shown is translated from the DNA. The chain combines TRDV1 with TRDJ1; possible D gene TRDD3, 6 bases. The germline gives CDR1 TSWWSYY, CDR2 QGS. This CDR3 spans 17 amino acids. CDR3 in amino acids: CALGILRWGWKTYRLIF. The CDR3 DNA reads TGTGCTCTTGGGATACTACGCTGGGGATGGAAAACCTATAGACTCATCTTC.

Concerning this clone itself: Only one base separates this from a far larger clonotype, so it likely reflects a read error. Within the sample, other DNA sequences also encode this same CDR3. No J gene was called, and the V gene is TRDV2; no DNA check was done on the table's D call, TRDD3. Germline assignment: CDR1 GEAIGNYY and CDR2 EKD. The CDR3 loop spans 18 amino acids. CDR3 region: CACDLLGWGTPYTDKLIF. As DNA, the CDR3 is TGTGCCTGTGACTTATTAGGGTGGGGGACCCCGTACACCGATAAACTCATATTT.

This clone occurred many times. V usage is TRDV2 and J usage is TRDJ1; TRDD3 matches 7 bases. The CDR3 is 19 amino acids. Germline-derived CDR1 and CDR2 are GEAIGNYY and EKD. The V and J ends lost 3 bases and 0 bases, in that order; junction bases with no gene match: 18. The CDR3 coding sequence is TGTGCCTGTGACGGAGTCGCAGGTACTGGGGACCAGTACACCGATAAACTCATCTTT. This sequence encodes CACDGVAGTGDQYTDKLIF.